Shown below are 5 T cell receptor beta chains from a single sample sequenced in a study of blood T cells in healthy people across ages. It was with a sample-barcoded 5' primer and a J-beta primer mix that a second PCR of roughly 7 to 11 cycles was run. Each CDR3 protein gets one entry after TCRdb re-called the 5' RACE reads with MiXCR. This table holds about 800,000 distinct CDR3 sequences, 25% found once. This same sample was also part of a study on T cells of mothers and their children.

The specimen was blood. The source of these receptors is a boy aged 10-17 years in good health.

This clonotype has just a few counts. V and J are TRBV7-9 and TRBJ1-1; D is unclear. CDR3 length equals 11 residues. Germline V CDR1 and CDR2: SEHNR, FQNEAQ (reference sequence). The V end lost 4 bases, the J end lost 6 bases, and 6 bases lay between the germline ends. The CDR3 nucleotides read TGTGCCAGCAGCTCCCTAGCTGAAGCTTTCTTT. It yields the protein CASSSLAEAFF.

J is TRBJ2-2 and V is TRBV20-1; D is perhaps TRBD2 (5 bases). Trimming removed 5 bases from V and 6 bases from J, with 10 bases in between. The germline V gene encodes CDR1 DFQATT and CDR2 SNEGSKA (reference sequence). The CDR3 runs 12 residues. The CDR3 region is CSAPRDSGELFF. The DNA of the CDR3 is TGCAGTGCTCCGAGGGATTCCGGGGAGCTGTTTTTT.

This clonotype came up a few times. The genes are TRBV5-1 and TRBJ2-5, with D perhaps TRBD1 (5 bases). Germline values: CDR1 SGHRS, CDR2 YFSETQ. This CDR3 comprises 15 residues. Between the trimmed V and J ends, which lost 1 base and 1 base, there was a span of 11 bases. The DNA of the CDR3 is TGCGCCAGCAGCTTGACAGGCCAGGCCCAAGAGACCCAGTACTTC. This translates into CASSLTGQAQETQYF.

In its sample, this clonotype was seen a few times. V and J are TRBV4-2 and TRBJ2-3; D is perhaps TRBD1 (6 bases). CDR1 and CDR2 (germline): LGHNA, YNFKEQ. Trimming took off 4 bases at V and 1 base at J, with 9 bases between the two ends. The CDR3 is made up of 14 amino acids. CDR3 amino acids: CASSPEGGTDTQYF. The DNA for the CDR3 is TGTGCCAGCAGCCCTGAGGGGGGCACAGATACGCAGTATTTT.

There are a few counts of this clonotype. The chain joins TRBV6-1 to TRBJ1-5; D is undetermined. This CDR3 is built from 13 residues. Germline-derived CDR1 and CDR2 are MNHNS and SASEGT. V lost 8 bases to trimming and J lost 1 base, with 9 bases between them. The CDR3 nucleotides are TGTGCCAGCTGCTTAAGGAGCAATCAGCCCCAGCATTTT. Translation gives CASCLRSNQPQHF.